This entry describes one T cell receptor (beta chain). Its antigen is currently unknown. The junction does not match germline at one end; this may be a read error. Researchers report immunoSEQ v3.0 was run at survey level. TCRdb's copy holds only in-frame clones and misses some; the assay was immunoSEQ multiplex PCR. The sample has some 34,000 clones; approximately 96% are singletons. The sample is drawn from a study of long-term antiretroviral therapy in people with HIV. Findings and limits, study-wide: Dominant in the repertoire at all time points were clones expanded before ART.

There was at least one pre-ART PBMC sample for each donor, plus at least two post-ART PBMC samples. Specimens held roughly 0.9-10 million cryopreserved PBMC prior to DNA extraction. The CDR3 totals 9 residues. The germline V gene has CDR1 LNHDA and CDR2 SQIVND (reference sequence). The chain recombines TRBV19 with TRBJ1-3; D gene ambiguous. Here the sequenced sample was unsorted PBMCs, taken roughly 6.9 years after starting antiretroviral therapy. The receptor was derived from a man in his thirties or forties with HIV. The CDR3 DNA is TGTGCCAGCGGCCCGGTCCAGACCTTT. Translating it yields CASGPVQTF.